This paragraph covers one T cell receptor (beta chain) sequence. The sample is drawn from a study of blood T cell repertoires in COVID-19. Germline lookup yields CDR1 LGHDT and CDR2 YNNKEL (reference sequence). Trimming removed 6 bases at V and 9 bases at J, with 12 bases between. This CDR3 region has 12 residues. Measured with immunoSEQ multiplex PCR; TCRdb has only the in-frame clones, and not every one. The sample shows under 350,000 clones, roughly 80% of them seen only once. The chain links TRBV3-1 (or the pseudogene TRBV3-2) to TRBJ2-1; a weak D match, TRBD2 (6 bases). The TCR was taken from a man in his sixties who had recovered from COVID-19. The source material was peripheral blood. The CDR3, as DNA: TGTGCCAGCAGAGAGGTGGGGGGTGAGCAGTTCTTC. It yields the protein CASREVGGEQFF.